This T cell receptor (beta chain) was observed in a study of CD8 T cells in ankylosing spondylitis (dated by TCRdb to about 2017). Broadly, across the study: The study set out to find disease-linked TCR variants by profiling T cell receptor beta repertoires in ankylosing spondylitis patients and healthy donors. In total, the full study cohort was made up of roughly 100 healthy donors and about two dozen ankylosing spondylitis patients. Samples of peripheral blood were taken, and for ankylosing spondylitis patients, synovial fluid was collected as well. Beyond this particular receptor, the publication reports: The disease-linked clones were reported as significantly enriched in matched synovial fluid samples from ankylosing spondylitis patients. A CD8+ phenotype was shown by the disease-linked clones, which were found at relatively low frequencies in peripheral blood. A TCR beta motif of several highly homologous amino acid variants appeared characteristic of blood from ankylosing spondylitis patients. Some motif variants had previously been reported in the synovial fluid and blood of reactive arthritis patients, which suggests shared mechanisms of disease initiation.

This clonotype was detected ten times or more. No cognate antigen has been identified for it. No much larger clone exists at a distance of one base, and base qualities are not known. The trim is 4 bases for V and 5 bases for J, with a gap of 11 bases between the germline ends. From its cysteine to its phenylalanine, the CDR3 spans 13 amino acids. Only the CDR3 DNA is retained, 39 bases long and in frame from the first base. The instrument given in TCRdb is Illumina HiSeq 2500. Quantitative 5'-RACE with molecular barcodes was used to prepare TCR beta libraries. For the original study's pipeline: Disease-linked TCR variants were identified with a new computational method built on a probabilistic model of VDJ rearrangement. TCRdb reran the public reads through fastp at Q25 and MiXCR, keeping productive beta chains. When rows share a CDR3 protein, they turn into one entry using the most common DNA and genes. The V and J calls were determined by TCRdb, not by the authors. Present in this sample are 200,000 to 250,000 distinct CDR3 sequences, roughly 24% of which were seen just once. The biggest ten clones account for around 6.3% of the sample.

This receptor was taken from a male donor with ankylosing spondylitis or in good health (not recorded which). The sequencing input was blood, either unsorted or a sorted T cell fraction (not recorded which). The sequence links TRBV12-3 or TRBV12-4 to TRBJ1-1, and possibly TRBD1, on 5 matching bases. For the CDR3, the sequence is CASSSREGTEAFF. The sequenced DNA is TGTGCCAGCAGTTCCAGGGAGGGGACTGAAGCTTTCTTT.